The T cell receptor (beta chain) under discussion was sequenced for a study of blood T cell repertoires in COVID-19. Study-wide context: Acute and convalescent COVID-19 samples came from the United States, Italy and Spain.

The table came from immunoSEQ multiplex PCR; TCRdb's copy has only in-frame clones and leaves some out. The sample holds around 340,000 clones, 75% to 90% seen once. The CDR3 has 11 residues. The V gene's germline CDR1 is SQVTM and CDR2 ANQGSEA. V lost 4 bases and J lost 4, with 7 bases in between. The TCR was taken from an older woman with COVID-19, enrolled during active disease. The chain carries TRBV29-1 and TRBJ1-1; no clear D gene. Sequencing was carried out using peripheral blood. CDR3 protein: CSVGVATEAFF. The CDR3 DNA reads TGCAGCGTTGGGGTAGCCACTGAAGCTTTCTTT.